This T cell receptor (beta chain) was obtained from a study of shared clonotypes between healthy human individuals. The overall study: The composition of the donors was a couple of women and a few men aged 18 to 49.

With 1 base removed from V and 7 bases from J, the gap between germline ends came to 23 bases. CDR1 and CDR2 from the germline V gene are MGHRA and YSYEKL. This CDR3 comprises 18 residues. In the sorted-subset replicate PCRs, 150 to 200 ng DNA, 25,000 to 30,000 T cell genomes, was used. Measured with immunoSEQ multiplex PCR; TCRdb has only the in-frame clones, and not every one. Among fewer than 2.5 million clones listed, roughly 93% were seen once. The TCR was taken from a man aged 18 to 35 in good health. Some clones in this sample may be carry-over from other donors' samples. The chain recombines TRBV4-1 with TRBJ1-5; weak D call: TRBD1 (6 bases). The specimen was naive CD4+ T cells from PBMCs. Subset given: CD45RA+ positively selected. In nucleotides, the CDR3 is TGCGCCAGCAGCCAAGTCTTCCGGGACACTCCCATGCGGCAGCCCCAGCATTTT. Translated: CASSQVFRDTPMRQPQHF.